This T cell receptor beta chain derives from a study of control samples from healthy donors and cancer patients. The table came from immunoSEQ multiplex PCR; TCRdb's copy has only in-frame clones and leaves some out. The data hold 55,000 to 70,000 clones, with around 90% observed a single time. V dropped 3 bases and J dropped 5 bases, with 7 bases sitting between them. The CDR3 contains 12 residues. CDR1 and CDR2 (germline): SGHTA, FQGTGA. V usage is TRBV7-3 and J usage is TRBJ2-5, with a tentative D call TRBD2 (5 bases). The sample consisted of PBMCs. The source of this sequence is a man aged 60-69 years with colorectal cancer. CDR3: CASSFPGETQYF. The CDR3 DNA reads TGTGCCAGCAGCTTTCCGGGGGAGACCCAGTACTTC.